This is a list of T cell receptor beta chains from one sample in a study of vaccination effects on CD4 cells after COVID-19. Here immunoSEQ multiplex PCR was the method, and the copy in TCRdb shows in-frame clones only, minus some. The sample carries around 53,000 clones, approximately 73% recorded once. The antigens for these receptors are not known. The sequenced sample was CD4+ T cells from PBMCs cultured with HIV peptides, obtained before COVID-19 vaccination. The source of these receptors is a human donor who had a prior SARS-CoV-2 infection. Each CDR3 is given with its conserved first and last residue. Each record gives: CDR3 DNA, CDR3 protein, V gene, clone size, D gene, J gene. A D gene is named only where the DNA matches it firmly. A clone size is listed for some rows: how often the clone was seen (once, few, many), or a class if it is expanded.

TGTGCCATCAGTTCGGGAGTCACAGATACGCAGTATTTT | CAISSGVTDTQYF | TRBV10-3 | . | . | TRBJ2-3
TGTGCCAGCAGCTTTGGAGCGGGGGGCACAGATACGCAGTATTTT | CASSFGAGGTDTQYF | TRBV7-3 | . | TRBD2 | TRBJ2-3
TGTGCCAGCAGAGAGAGCGGTACCTACGAGCAGTACTTC | CASRESGTYEQYF | TRBV11-3 | . | . | TRBJ2-7
TGCAGCGCCTCCGGCGATGGGAGCTATGGCTACACCTTC | CSASGDGSYGYTF | TRBV29-1 | once | . | TRBJ1-2
TGTGCCAGCAGGGCCGGGGCAGACTCAGCCTACGAGCAGTACTTC | CASRAGADSAYEQYF | TRBV5-4 | . | . | TRBJ2-7
TGTGCCAGCAGCCCGGACATTTGGTCTAACTATGGCTACACCTTC | CASSPDIWSNYGYTF | TRBV14 | . | . | TRBJ1-2
TGTGCCAGCAGCCGCCAGGACAGGGTACGGCAGCCCCAGCATTTT | CASSRQDRVRQPQHF | TRBV21-1 | . | . | TRBJ1-5
TGTGCCAGCAGCTTGGGCGTTTCGTTGCATTACAATGAGCAGTTCTTC | CASSLGVSLHYNEQFF | TRBV5-8 | once | . | TRBJ2-1
TGTGCTAGTGGTTTAGGGGACCCGAACACTGAAGCTTTCTTT | CASGLGDPNTEAFF | TRBV12-5 | . | . | TRBJ1-1
TGCAGCGGACAGAACACTGAAGCTTTCTTT | CSGQNTEAFF | TRBV29-1 | few | . | TRBJ1-1
TGTGCCAGCAGTCGACAGGGCGGCGGGGCCTACGAGCAGTACTTC | CASSRQGGGAYEQYF | TRBV7-3 | . | . | TRBJ2-7
TGCAGTGCTAGTAGGTTCAATCAGCCCCAGCATTTT | CSASRFNQPQHF | TRBV20-1 | . | . | TRBJ1-5
TGTGCCAGCAGCCCCACTAATTGGAACCTCGGCGAGCAGTACTTC | CASSPTNWNLGEQYF | TRBV14 | . | . | TRBJ2-7
TGTGCCAGCAGCCGCGGGGGGTCCTCGAACACCGGGGAGCTGTTTTTT | CASSRGGSSNTGELFF | TRBV7-2 | . | TRBD2 | TRBJ2-2
TGTGCCAGCAGCTTGGTAGCGGGAGGTGCAAATGAGCAGTTCTTC | CASSLVAGGANEQFF | TRBV5-5 | . | TRBD2 | TRBJ2-1
TGTGCCAGCAGCCAAGAACCTAGCGGGGGGGCCTTTCCCGGGGAGCTGTTTTTT | CASSQEPSGGAFPGELFF | TRBV4-2 | . | TRBD2 | TRBJ2-2
TGTGCCAGTAGTATACGCCCAAACTACGAGCAGTACTTC | CASSIRPNYEQYF | TRBV19 | . | . | TRBJ2-7
TGTGCCAGCAAAAAGGACACGGGGTATAATTCACCCCTCCACTTT | CASKKDTGYNSPLHF | TRBV2 | few | . | TRBJ1-6
TGTGCCAGCAGCCTTATACCGGATTCACCCCTCCACTTT | CASSLIPDSPLHF | TRBV14 | few | . | TRBJ1-6
TGCGCCAGCAGCGTGGGACCTTCCTCTGGAAACACCATATATTTT | CASSVGPSSGNTIYF | TRBV5-1 | . | . | TRBJ1-3
TGTGCCAGCAGCTTAGTGCCCCTAACCTACACAGATACGCAGTATTTT | CASSLVPLTYTDTQYF | TRBV7-9 | few | . | TRBJ2-3
TGTGCCAGCTCACCCCGAAGGGGGGCGGATGTGTACTACACCTTC | CASSPRRGADVYYTF | TRBV18 | . | . | TRBJ1-2
TGCAGTGCTAGTCCAGGGGTTAGCTATGGCTACACCTTC | CSASPGVSYGYTF | TRBV20-1 | . | . | TRBJ1-2
TGTGCCAGCAGCTTAGTGCTGCAGGGATTATACGAGCAGTACTTC | CASSLVLQGLYEQYF | TRBV11-2 | . | . | TRBJ2-7
TGCAGCGTTGATGTTAGCGGTACGGAGCAGTTCTTC | CSVDVSGTEQFF | TRBV29-1 | few | . | TRBJ2-1
TGTGCCAGCAGCTTATGGAGGGGGCAGGGAACTAATGAAAAACTGTTTTTT | CASSLWRGQGTNEKLFF | TRBV7-9 | . | TRBD1 | TRBJ1-4
TGCAGCGTCCGCCCTCGGGCGGCAGATACGCAGTATTTT | CSVRPRAADTQYF | TRBV29-1 | few | . | TRBJ2-3
TGTGCCAGTAGTGGAGGGGTGAGCCGGTCTGGAAACACCATATATTTT | CASSGGVSRSGNTIYF | TRBV19 | once | . | TRBJ1-3
TGTGCCAGCAGGTCGGGGGGAGACCAAGAGACCCAGTACTTC | CASRSGGDQETQYF | TRBV11-3 | . | TRBD2 | TRBJ2-5
TGTGCCAGCAGCTTAAGTAGTCAGTCAGAGACCCAGTACTTC | CASSLSSQSETQYF | TRBV7-3 | . | . | TRBJ2-5
TGTGCCAGCGGCCCGGCGGGACAGTCTGGAAACACCATATATTTT | CASGPAGQSGNTIYF | TRBV27 | . | TRBD1 | TRBJ1-3
TGTGCCACCAGCAGAGGCGGGGACTCTTCGGGGTCACCCCTCCACTTT | CATSRGGDSSGSPLHF | TRBV15 | few | . | TRBJ1-6
TGTGCCAGTAGTATCACAGGGACGCAAGGGGCCAACGTCCTGACTTTC | CASSITGTQGANVLTF | TRBV19 | . | . | TRBJ2-6
TGTGCCAGCTCACCACCGTCGGGATTTGAAGCTTTCTTT | CASSPPSGFEAFF | TRBV18 | . | . | TRBJ1-1
TGTGCCAGCAGTGGGGACGGATCCTACGAGCAGTACTTC | CASSGDGSYEQYF | TRBV2 | . | . | TRBJ2-7
TGCGCCAGCAGCGTTACCCCGGGGACATGGAACGAGCAGTACTTC | CASSVTPGTWNEQYF | TRBV4-1 | . | . | TRBJ2-7
TGTGCCAGCAGCCAAGAACTAGCAGCAGATACGCAGTATTTT | CASSQELAADTQYF | TRBV4-2 | . | . | TRBJ2-3
TGTGCCAGCAGCTTAGGTTCCAGGGGGGAGACCCAGTACTTC | CASSLGSRGETQYF | TRBV7-3 | . | TRBD1 | TRBJ2-5
TGTGCCAGCAGCTTGACAGGAGGTAATTCACCCCTCCACTTT | CASSLTGGNSPLHF | TRBV3-1/TRBV3-2 | few | . | TRBJ1-6
TGTGCCAGCAGCCCCCTGAGGGGATACAATGAGCAGTTCTTC | CASSPLRGYNEQFF | TRBV14 | . | . | TRBJ2-1
TGTGCCAGCAGAAAAGGCCTCGGACAGGGCCACGAGCAGTACTTC | CASRKGLGQGHEQYF | TRBV5-6 | once | TRBD1 | TRBJ2-7